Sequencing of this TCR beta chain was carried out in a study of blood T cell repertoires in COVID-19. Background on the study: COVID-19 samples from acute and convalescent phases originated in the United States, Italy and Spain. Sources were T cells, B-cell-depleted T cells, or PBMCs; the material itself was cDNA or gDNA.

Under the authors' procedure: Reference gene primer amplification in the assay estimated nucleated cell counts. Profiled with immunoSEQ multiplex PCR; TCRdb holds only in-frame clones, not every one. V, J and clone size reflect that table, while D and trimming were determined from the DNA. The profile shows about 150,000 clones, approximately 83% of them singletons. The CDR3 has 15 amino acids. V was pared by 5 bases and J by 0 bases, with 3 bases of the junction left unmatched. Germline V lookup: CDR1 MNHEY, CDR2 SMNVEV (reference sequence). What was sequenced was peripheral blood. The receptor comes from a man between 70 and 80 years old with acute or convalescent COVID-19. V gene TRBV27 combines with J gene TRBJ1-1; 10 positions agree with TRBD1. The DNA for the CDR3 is TGTGCCAGCAGTCGAGGGACAGGGGTGAACACTGAAGCTTTCTTT. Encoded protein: CASSRGTGVNTEAFF.